The following is a T cell receptor (beta chain) sequence with its context. Using immunoSEQ multiplex PCR, the repertoire was profiled, and TCRdb retains in-frame clones only, with some absent. Of roughly 180,000 clones listed, roughly 87% are singletons. The record originates from a study of Ad26.COV2.S vaccination and SARS-CoV-2 variants. The CDR3 runs 15 residues. V lost 6 bases and J lost 4, with 18 bases in between. The germline V gene has CDR1 MNHNY and CDR2 SVGAGI (reference sequence). This clonotype was sampled from a human donor who had recovered from COVID-19. The sequences come from peripheral blood, collected after recovery from COVID-19. V usage is TRBV6-6 and J usage is TRBJ1-2, with unresolved D. CDR3 coding DNA: TGTGCCAGCAGGGCGGGTTCTCAATCCCCCTATGGCTACACCTTC. Translated: CASRAGSQSPYGYTF.